Here is one T cell receptor beta chain with its context. These data are taken from a study of T cell responses to AZD1222 COVID-19 vaccine. The CDR3 totals 13 residues. With V trimmed by 5 bases and J by 6 bases, 5 bases remained unmatched. Profiling relied on immunoSEQ multiplex PCR, and the TCRdb table lists in-frame clones only, not all of them. The repertoire holds about 110,000 clones, with about 81% as singletons. The V gene is TRBV12-3 or TRBV12-4, the J gene TRBJ1-2; TRBD1 matches 8 bases. This clonotype originated in an adult in good health. The material sequenced was peripheral blood, taken on day 0 of AZD1222 vaccination. The CDR3 reads CASSAGQADGYTF. CDR3 nucleotide sequence: TGTGCCAGCAGTGCGGGACAGGCAGATGGCTACACCTTC.